The rows below give T cell receptor beta chains drawn from one sample of a study of beta chain features in type 1 diabetes. Assay: immunoSEQ multiplex PCR; the TCRdb copy retains only in-frame clones and omits some. The table records approximately 150,000 clones, more than 9% of them present only once. Material: naive CD4+ T cells from blood. The receptors shown here come from a young man in good health. CDR3s include the opening cysteine and the closing phenylalanine or tryptophan. D genes are given only for firm matches. A clone size is listed for some rows: how often the clone was seen (once, few, many), or a class if it is expanded.

V gene	clone size	J gene	D gene	CDR3 protein	CDR3 DNA
TRBV7-9	-	TRBJ1-2	-	CASSLARVGETNYGYTF	TGTGCCAGCAGCTTAGCGCGGGTCGGGGAGACTAACTATGGCTACACCTTC
TRBV5-5	-	TRBJ2-3	TRBD1	CASSPGGTGGIDTQYF	TGTGCCAGCAGCCCTGGTGGGACAGGGGGTATAGATACGCAGTATTTT
TRBV7-9	few	TRBJ2-5	TRBD2	CASSLGLAGGHQETQYF	TGTGCCAGCAGCTTAGGACTAGCGGGGGGGCACCAAGAGACCCAGTACTTC
TRBV5-5	few	TRBJ2-1	-	CASSFGATAYNEQFF	TGTGCCAGCAGCTTTGGAGCAACGGCCTACAATGAGCAGTTCTTC
TRBV7-2	few	TRBJ2-4	-	CASSLVARAKNIQYF	TGTGCCAGCAGCTTAGTCGCCAGGGCCAAAAACATTCAGTACTTC
TRBV7-2	-	TRBJ2-3	TRBD1	CASSKGSGRGPTDTQYF	TGTGCCAGCAGCAAGGGGTCGGGCAGGGGGCCGACAGATACGCAGTATTTT
TRBV6-1	-	TRBJ2-7	-	CASKKGDSYEQYF	TGTGCCAGCAAGAAGGGGGATTCCTACGAGCAGTACTTC
TRBV4-2	many	TRBJ2-5	-	CASSPGRETQYF	TGTGCCAGCAGCCCGGGGAGGGAGACCCAGTACTTC
TRBV18	once	TRBJ2-2	-	CASSGVTGELFF	TGTGCCAGCTCCGGAGTTACCGGGGAGCTGTTTTTT
TRBV6-6	-	TRBJ2-7	TRBD1	CASSPDRGYEQYF	TGTGCCAGCAGTCCGGACAGGGGCTACGAGCAGTACTTC
TRBV27	few	TRBJ2-5	-	CASSLSTGQETQYF	TGTGCCAGCAGTTTATCAACGGGACAAGAGACCCAGTACTTC
TRBV7-2	-	TRBJ1-5	-	CASSFLGSYQPQHF	TGTGCCAGCAGCTTTCTAGGTAGCTATCAGCCCCAGCATTTT
TRBV7-3	-	TRBJ2-2	-	CASSPNPTTTGELFF	TGTGCCAGCAGCCCAAACCCGACTACAACCGGGGAGCTGTTTTTT
TRBV25-1	few	TRBJ1-6	TRBD1	CASSETTGANSPLHF	TGTGCCAGCAGTGAGACGACAGGGGCTAATTCACCCCTCCACTTT
TRBV19	-	TRBJ1-1	-	CASSPGVFRPEAFF	TGTGCCAGTAGTCCAGGGGTCTTCAGGCCTGAAGCTTTCTTT
TRBV27	-	TRBJ2-1	-	CASSLHRELKQFF	TGTGCCAGCAGTCTCCACAGGGAGCTGAAGCAGTTCTTC
TRBV5-1	-	TRBJ1-6	-	CASSLTGYNSPLHF	TGCGCCAGCAGCTTGACAGGATATAATTCACCCCTCCACTTT
TRBV7-2	-	TRBJ1-1	-	CASSLFSGNTEAFF	TGTGCCAGCAGCTTATTCTCGGGGAACACTGAAGCTTTCTTT
TRBV27	few	TRBJ1-2	-	CASRIQGGQGSNYGYTF	TGTGCCAGCAGGATCCAAGGTGGGCAGGGCTCTAACTATGGCTACACCTTC
TRBV7-2	-	TRBJ1-5	-	CASSLVSWGGGGNQPQHF	TGTGCCAGCAGCTTAGTATCATGGGGAGGGGGGGGCAATCAGCCCCAGCATTTT